Detailed here is one T cell receptor (beta chain). This sample is part of a study of blood T cell repertoires in COVID-19. As for the study in general: Nucleic acid was either cDNA or gDNA, and it came from T cells, B-cell-depleted T cells, or PBMCs.

Assay: immunoSEQ multiplex PCR; the TCRdb copy retains only in-frame clones and omits some. The repertoire has about 440,000 clones, approximately 88% of them found once; the top ten carry 10% to 15%. V shed 6 bases and J 0 bases; nucleotides not matched to a gene: 5. Germline CDR1 is MNHEY and CDR2 is SMNVEV (reference sequence). This CDR3 region has 15 residues. The source is a woman aged 50 to 60 with COVID-19, enrolled during active disease. This chain uses TRBV27 with TRBJ1-5; TRBD1 aligns across 7 bases. Sequencing was done on a sample of peripheral blood. DNA of the CDR3: TGTGCCAGCAGATCGACAGGGATTAGCAATCAGCCCCAGCATTTT. It is translated as CASRSTGISNQPQHF.